A single sample is the source of the 15 T cell receptor beta chains below, sequenced in a study of OX40 agonist ivuxolimab in advanced cancers. Some clones are missing from TCRdb's copy, which holds only in-frame ones; the method was immunoSEQ multiplex PCR. The sample carries roughly 73,000 clones, around 88% recorded once. The specimen comprised CD4+ or CD8+ T cells sorted from blood, sampled in a trial of the OX40 agonist ivuxolimab. These receptors all come from an adult with an advanced solid tumor such as melanoma, head and neck, liver or kidney cancer.

This rearrangement joins TRBV10-3 to TRBJ1-4; D is ambiguous. CDR3 length equals 13 residues. CDR1 is ENHRY, CDR2 SYGVKD, per germline. V lost 10 bases to trimming and J lost 4 bases, with 13 bases between them. This chain's CDR3 is CATRQEINEKLFF. The DNA of the CDR3 is TGTGCCACCCGTCAGGAGATTAATGAAAAACTGTTTTTT.

The chain links TRBV10-3 to TRBJ2-4; a possible D gene is TRBD1 (7 bases). The CDR3 runs to 15 residues. The germline V gene has CDR1 ENHRY and CDR2 SYGVKD. With 6 bases removed from V and 3 bases from J, the gap between germline ends came to 15 bases. The CDR3 DNA follows: TGTGCCATCAGCTCGGACAGGCGGGGCAAAAACATTCAGTACTTC. This gives the protein CAISSDRRGKNIQYF.

The chain is built from TRBV28 and TRBJ2-6, with 9 nucleotides matching TRBD1. The CDR3 runs 16 residues. Trimming took 10 bases from V and 3 from J; bases not matched to a gene: 10. Germline values: CDR1 MDHEN, CDR2 SYDVKM. CDR3 in DNA: TGTGCCACCCTGCCACAGGGGGCGCGTGGGGCCAACGTCCTGACTTTC. Translation: CATLPQGARGANVLTF.

The chain links TRBV9 to TRBJ2-3, with D possibly TRBD2 on 7 matching bases. CDR3 length equals 20 residues. The V gene lost 0 bases and the J gene lost 1 base, with 24 bases spanning the gap. Germline assignment: CDR1 SGDLS and CDR2 YYNGEE. Written as DNA, the CDR3 is TGTGCCAGCAGCGTAGCTACGGAGGCTTGGGGGGGGCATGGCACAGATACGCAGTATTTT. Its translation is CASSVATEAWGGHGTDTQYF. The variable domain in full, completed from reference TRBV9 and TRBJ2-3, reads DSGVTQTPKHLITATGQRVTLRCSPRSGDLSVYWYQQSLDQGLQFLIQYYNGEERAKGNILERFSAQQFPDLHSELNLSSLELGDSALYFCASSVATEAWGGHGTDTQYFGPGTRLTVL.

The chain has TRBV5-6 and TRBJ1-1; D gene unclear. CDR1 and CDR2 from the germline V gene are SGHDT and YYEEEE. The CDR3 runs 12 residues. Trimming left V 4 bases short and J 4 bases short, with 8 bases between. The CDR3 is CASSPRGTEAFF. CDR3 nucleotides: TGTGCCAGCAGCCCCAGAGGCACTGAAGCTTTCTTT.

The chain uses TRBV5-1 and TRBJ2-7; TRBD1 matches 8 bases. This CDR3 has 14 amino acids. V was clipped by 4 bases and J by 6 bases; unmatched bases: 9. Germline values: CDR1 SGHRS, CDR2 YFSETQ. In nucleotides, the CDR3 is TGCGCCAGCAGCCCGCCTCGGACAGGGCGCGAGCAGTACTTC. Its translation: CASSPPRTGREQYF.

The J gene is TRBJ2-7, the V gene TRBV5-1; D is perhaps TRBD1 (5 bases). Trimming pared 0 bases from V and 7 bases from J, leaving 14 bases between. The CDR3 has 14 amino acids. From germline, CDR1 is SGHRS and CDR2 YFSETQ. Here the CDR3 DNA reads TGCGCCAGCAGCTTGGATTCTTTTGCAGGGGAGCAGTACTTC. It codes for CASSLDSFAGEQYF.

The chain is built from TRBV7-3 and TRBJ2-1, with 8 bases lining up with TRBD1. The CDR3 runs to 14 residues. Germline assignment: CDR1 SGHTA and CDR2 FQGTGA. J gave up 10 bases and V 5 bases, and 10 bases lay outside the gene matches. The CDR3 sequence: CASSPYDRGNEQFF. CDR3 nucleotide sequence: TGTGCCAGCAGCCCCTACGACAGGGGAAACGAGCAGTTCTTC.

This clone was seen only once. The gene calls are TRBV7-9 and TRBJ2-3; D remains unclear. This CDR3 comprises 13 residues. V was clipped by 8 bases and J by 0 bases, with 9 bases between them. Per the germline V gene, CDR1 is SEHNR and CDR2 is FQNEAQ (reference sequence). The CDR3 region is CASGDSSTDTQYF. The CDR3 bases are TGTGCCAGCGGGGATTCTAGCACAGATACGCAGTATTTT.

The V gene is TRBV5-1, the J gene TRBJ2-5; tentative D call: TRBD2 (7 bases). Germline CDR1 and CDR2: SGHRS and YFSETQ. V was shortened by 6 bases and J by 4 bases, with 19 bases between the two germline ends. CDR3 length equals 15 residues. DNA for the CDR3: TGCGCCAGCACCTCACAAGGGGGGGCGGGAGAGACCCAGTACTTC. Its protein is CASTSQGGAGETQYF.

V and J are TRBV18 and TRBJ1-4; possible D gene TRBD1, 6 bases. Trimming left V 1 base short and J 2 bases short, with 11 bases between. The germline V gene encodes CDR1 KGHSH and CDR2 LQKENI. This CDR3 has 16 residues. As DNA, the CDR3 is TGTGCCAGCTCACCACGGAAGGGGGACACTAATGAAAAACTGTTTTTT. Its protein is CASSPRKGDTNEKLFF.

This clone was found once. This chain joins TRBV28 and TRBJ1-2; no definite D call. Germline V gene data show CDR1 as MDHEN and CDR2 as SYDVKM. The V end lost 1 base, the J end lost 3 bases, and 15 bases lay between the germline ends. CDR3 length: 16 amino acids. CDR3 loop: CASSLSIPSGDYGYTF. The CDR3 coding sequence is TGTGCCAGCAGTTTATCCATCCCTTCGGGAGACTATGGCTACACCTTC.

This chain connects TRBV5-1 to TRBJ2-7; D unresolved. Trimming cost V 5 bases and J 5 bases, with 14 bases left between them. The CDR3 is 13 residues long. Looked up from germline, CDR1 is SGHRS and CDR2 is YFSETQ. The CDR3 sequence is CASRDLSIDEQYF. Here the CDR3 DNA reads TGCGCCAGCAGGGACCTTTCAATAGACGAGCAGTACTTC.

This clone was found many times. The chain links TRBV7-9 to TRBJ2-3; 9 bases agree with TRBD2. CDR1 is SEHNR, CDR2 FQNEAQ, per germline (reference sequence). The CDR3 has 17 residues. V lost 1 base and J lost 6; bases outside the gene matches: 11. The CDR3 DNA reads as TGTGCCAGCAGCTTAGTGTCTAGCGGGGCCCGGGGGGATACGCAGTATTTT. Protein: CASSLVSSGARGDTQYF.

The chain carries TRBV28 and TRBJ2-7, with D possibly TRBD1 on 7 matching bases. CDR1 and CDR2 from the germline V gene are MDHEN and SYDVKM. Trimming cost V 6 bases and J 0 bases, with 15 bases left between them. The CDR3 covers 15 residues. The CDR3 protein is CASSPRGESSYEQYF. DNA of the CDR3: TGTGCCAGCAGCCCCAGGGGGGAATCCTCCTACGAGCAGTACTTC. The whole variable domain, remainder taken from reference TRBV28 and TRBJ2-7, is DVKVTQSSRYLVKRTGEKVFLECVQDMDHENMFWYRQDPGLGLRLIYFSYDVKMKEKGDIPEGYSVSREKKERFSLILESASTNQTSMYLCASSPRGESSYEQYFGPGTRLTVT.